The T cell receptor (beta chain) described here comes from a study of blood T cell repertoires in COVID-19 (TCRdb year 2020). Background on the whole study: Collaborator samples came from the United States, Italy and Spain and covered acute and convalescent phases of COVID-19. The prospective study material was composed of cDNA or gDNA derived from T cells, B-cell-depleted T cells, or PBMCs. Subjects who had been exposed to COVID-19, were actively infected with it, or had recovered from it provided the deeply sampled blood TCRbeta repertoires that made up the dataset. A freely available public database, intended as a resource for researchers studying the immune response to SARS-CoV-2, is where the repertoires were released. The samples were drawn from two sources: the first 160 participants of the ongoing ImmuneRACE study, and 1,254 subjects contributed by 6 global collaborators. Sample metadata almost always included a de-identified subject ID, COVID-19 status, age in years and sex. Where available, HLA class I and class II types were obtained from metadata supplied by the sample provider rather than from assay-based typing.

Collaborating institutions collected whole blood in K2EDTA tubes following their own protocols. For TCRbeta analysis, collaborators shipped samples in one of three forms: frozen whole blood, isolated PBMCs, or DNA extracted from either of those sample types. As regards this clone: Its target antigen remains unknown. No base quality values were provided; no much bigger clone lies one nucleotide off.

V loses 4 bases, J loses 8 bases, and the germline ends lie 11 bases apart. Inclusive of the bounding cysteine and phenylalanine, the CDR3 is 13 residues long. This entry keeps only the CDR3 DNA: 39 bases, framed from base 1. The CDR1 and CDR2 encoded by the germline V gene (reference sequence) are MNHEY and SMNVEV. The immunoSEQ Assay, a bias-controlled multiplex PCR, was used to amplify TCRbeta CDR3 regions from genomic DNA. Per the original workflow: Within the assay, amplification of reference gene primers was used to estimate how many nucleated cells each sample contained. To quantify the absolute abundance of each unique TCRbeta CDR3 rearrangement, sequence reads were collapsed and filtered. Productive Simpson clonality was computed per sample as the square root of Simpson's diversity index over productive rearrangements. TCRdb took over this immuneACCESS table, retaining in-frame rearrangements with V and J assigned. Such tables are incomplete; in checked studies, under half of the missing clones stem from an unresolved V gene, and the remainder is unexplained. Clone size and the V and J calls come from that table; the DNA yielded D and trimming. This sample holds 140,000 to 150,000 clones; around 89% were observed only once. The ten largest clones capture around 2.9% of the sample.

The full study reports these points: How much clinical and demographic metadata was included differed by source and by participant, and the metadata was provided uncurated.

What was sequenced was peripheral blood. This TCR came from a man aged 60 to 69 with active or convalescent COVID-19. The chain was built from TRBV27 and TRBJ1-4, and possibly TRBD1, on 6 matching bases. The DNA reads TGTGCCAGCAGTTCCCAGGGGATCGAAAAACTGTTTTTT. It codes for CASSSQGIEKLFF.